A selection of T cell receptor beta chains follows, all from one sample in a study of CD8+ T cells in alopecia areata. Produced via immunoSEQ multiplex PCR; TCRdb's table is partial and in-frame only. The table includes more than 200,000 clones, 43% detected once. Specimen: CD4+ T cells sorted from blood, collected at roughly week 36, from a patient treated with tofacitinib. The receptors were gathered from a human donor with alopecia areata. The CDR3 runs from the conserved cysteine through the conserved F or W. D genes are given only for firm matches. Not all rows give a size; the values are once, few, many and, for expanded clones, a class.

d_call	v_call	j_call	clone_size	cdr3_aa	cdr3_nt
-	TRBV2	TRBJ2-2	many	CASSAGGGTYTGELFF	TGTGCCAGCAGTGCTGGCGGAGGGACTTACACCGGGGAGCTGTTTTTT
-	TRBV28	TRBJ2-2	-	CASSKTGELFF	TGTGCCAGCAGTAAGACCGGGGAGCTGTTTTTT
-	TRBV7-9	TRBJ1-2	-	CASSLGEERPYGYTF	TGTGCCAGCAGCTTAGGAGAGGAAAGGCCCTATGGCTACACCTTC
-	TRBV7-9	TRBJ1-1	few	CASSFGGAYTEAFF	TGTGCCAGCAGCTTTGGCGGGGCGTACACTGAAGCTTTCTTT
TRBD1	TRBV29-1	TRBJ2-6	-	CSVEGGQGISGANVLTF	TGCAGCGTCGAAGGGGGACAGGGGATCTCTGGGGCCAACGTCCTGACTTTC
-	TRBV15	TRBJ2-1	-	CATSRDLTSGNEQFF	TGTGCCACCAGCAGAGATCTCACGAGCGGCAATGAGCAGTTCTTC
-	TRBV30	TRBJ1-5	-	CAWSVRTYQPQHF	TGTGCCTGGAGTGTACGGACCTACCAGCCCCAGCATTTT
-	TRBV14	TRBJ2-7	-	CASSRTGEQYF	TGTGCCAGCAGCCGCACCGGCGAGCAGTACTTC
-	TRBV7-2	TRBJ1-2	few	CASSSGTTRSNYGYTF	TGTGCCAGCAGCTCAGGGACAACGAGGTCTAACTATGGCTACACCTTC
TRBD2	TRBV6-5	TRBJ2-1	-	CASRGLAIYNEQFF	TGTGCCAGCAGGGGACTAGCGATATACAATGAGCAGTTCTTC
-	TRBV27	TRBJ1-2	-	CASSLSPRTAHGYTF	TGTGCCAGCAGTTTATCCCCGAGGACTGCCCATGGCTACACCTTC
-	TRBV4-2	TRBJ2-5	-	CASQGGFQETQYF	TGTGCCAGCCAAGGGGGGTTCCAAGAGACCCAGTACTTC
-	TRBV7-6	TRBJ2-5	-	CASSLDQTGFQETQYF	TGTGCCAGCAGCTTAGACCAGACAGGTTTCCAAGAGACCCAGTACTTC
TRBD1	TRBV29-1	TRBJ1-5	few	CSVESPPYRGSNQPQHF	TGCAGCGTTGAGTCTCCTCCGTACAGGGGAAGCAATCAGCCCCAGCATTTT
-	TRBV27	TRBJ2-5	-	CASRRGLETQYF	TGTGCCAGCCGAAGGGGGTTGGAGACCCAGTACTTC
TRBD1	TRBV7-2	TRBJ2-7	once	CASGLTGYYEQYF	TGTGCCAGCGGCCTGACAGGGTACTACGAGCAGTACTTC
TRBD1	TRBV29-1	TRBJ2-3	few	CSVERTGGGDTQYF	TGCAGCGTGGAGAGGACAGGGGGCGGAGATACGCAGTATTTT
TRBD1	TRBV7-3	TRBJ1-1	-	CASSLNPGQPNTEAFF	TGTGCCAGCAGCTTAAACCCGGGACAGCCGAACACTGAAGCTTTCTTT
-	TRBV6-6	TRBJ2-7	-	CASRSTLYEQYF	TGTGCCAGCAGGAGTACTCTCTACGAGCAGTACTTC
-	TRBV6-1	TRBJ2-1	-	CASTSGARQFF	TGTGCCAGCACCAGTGGAGCTCGGCAGTTCTTC
TRBD1	TRBV29-1	TRBJ2-3	-	CSVPGQGSDTQYF	TGCAGCGTTCCGGGACAGGGCTCGGATACGCAGTATTTT
TRBD1	TRBV9	TRBJ1-3	few	CASSVIEGRQGGNTIYF	TGTGCCAGCAGCGTAATTGAGGGACGACAGGGTGGAAACACCATATATTTT
TRBD2	TRBV29-1	TRBJ2-2	-	CSVGLAGGTGELFF	TGCAGCGTTGGACTAGCGGGAGGCACCGGGGAGCTGTTTTTT
TRBD2	TRBV6-6	TRBJ2-7	-	CASSYGGTSVYEQYF	TGTGCCAGCAGTTACGGAGGGACTAGCGTCTACGAGCAGTACTTC
-	TRBV4-2	TRBJ1-5	few	CASSQEGRAGQPQHF	TGTGCCAGCAGCCAAGAAGGGAGGGCGGGTCAGCCCCAGCATTTT
TRBD2	TRBV19	TRBJ2-1	-	CASSQGSGTYNEQFF	TGTGCCAGTAGCCAGGGTAGCGGGACCTACAATGAGCAGTTCTTC
TRBD2	TRBV7-8	TRBJ2-5	-	CASSPGGGQETQYF	TGTGCCAGCAGCCCGGGAGGGGGACAAGAGACCCAGTACTTC
-	TRBV15	TRBJ2-5	-	CATSRPAGGETQYF	TGTGCCACCAGCAGACCTGCGGGCGGAGAGACCCAGTACTTC
-	TRBV28	TRBJ1-1	few	CASSSGWPEAFF	TGTGCCAGCAGTTCCGGGTGGCCTGAAGCTTTCTTT
TRBD1	TRBV29-1	TRBJ1-2	-	CSAGTGQANYGYTF	TGCAGCGCTGGGACAGGACAAGCTAACTATGGCTACACCTTC
TRBD1	TRBV5-6	TRBJ1-2	-	CASRDRGRYGYTF	TGTGCCAGTAGGGACAGGGGACGCTATGGCTACACCTTC
-	TRBV20-1	TRBJ1-1	-	CSASLWVEAFF	TGCAGTGCTAGCCTCTGGGTCGAAGCTTTCTTT
-	TRBV29-1	TRBJ1-2	-	CSVVPWGGYGYTF	TGCAGCGTTGTTCCCTGGGGGGGCTATGGCTACACCTTC
TRBD1	TRBV2	TRBJ2-1	once	CASSEPSYRGRENEQFF	TGTGCCAGCAGTGAACCCTCCTACAGGGGGCGCGAGAATGAGCAGTTCTTC
TRBD1	TRBV10-3	TRBJ2-5	-	CAISAGQGQETQYF	TGTGCCATCAGTGCGGGACAGGGCCAAGAGACCCAGTACTTC
-	TRBV30	TRBJ2-6	-	CAWSGTRLRLSGANVLTF	TGTGCCTGGAGTGGAACTCGACTTCGTCTTTCTGGGGCCAACGTCCTAACTTTC
-	TRBV7-2	TRBJ2-7	-	CASRGDGSYEQYF	TGTGCCAGCAGGGGGGACGGTTCCTACGAGCAGTACTTC
-	TRBV19	TRBJ1-1	few	CASSFHQLSAGRTEAFF	TGTGCCAGTAGTTTCCACCAATTGAGTGCCGGGAGGACTGAAGCTTTCTTT
-	TRBV19	TRBJ2-6	few	CASRSGSSGANVLTF	TGTGCCAGTAGGTCAGGTTCCTCTGGGGCCAACGTCCTGACTTTC
-	TRBV5-1	TRBJ2-3	few	CASSNDSWHRDTQYF	TGCGCCAGCAGCAACGACAGTTGGCATAGAGATACGCAGTATTTT
-	TRBV27	TRBJ1-2	-	CASSLFPLRGGGYGHTF	TGTGCCAGCAGTTTATTTCCTCTCCGGGGCGGAGGCTATGGCCACACCTTC
-	TRBV15	TRBJ1-2	-	CATSRDTAYGYTF	TGTGCCACCAGCAGAGATACAGCCTATGGCTACACCTTC
TRBD2	TRBV27	TRBJ2-1	-	CASSWGGVYVEQFF	TGTGCCAGCAGTTGGGGGGGAGTATATGTTGAGCAGTTCTTC
-	TRBV4-3	TRBJ1-5	-	CASSQDGPGSNQPQHF	TGCGCCAGCAGCCAAGACGGGCCAGGGAGCAATCAGCCCCAGCATTTT
-	TRBV28	TRBJ2-1	-	CASSLLWRRNEQFF	TGTGCCAGCAGTTTACTCTGGCGTCGCAATGAGCAGTTCTTC
-	TRBV6-1	TRBJ2-6	-	CASSEGGTGANVLTF	TGTGCCAGCAGTGAAGGGGGCACTGGGGCCAACGTCCTGACTTTC
-	TRBV11-2	TRBJ1-1	-	CASSLDLGTNTEAFF	TGTGCCAGCAGCTTAGACCTGGGTACAAACACTGAAGCTTTCTTT
TRBD1	TRBV15	TRBJ1-2	once	CATSRDKAGGYGYTF	TGTGCCACCAGCAGAGATAAGGCAGGGGGGTACGGCTACACCTTC
TRBD2	TRBV7-3	TRBJ2-3	-	CASSSGREGRSPQYF	TGTGCCAGCAGCTCCGGGCGGGAGGGCCGGTCACCGCAGTATTTT
TRBD2	TRBV4-2	TRBJ2-3	few	CASSQDAGGRADTQYF	TGTGCCAGCAGCCAAGACGCGGGAGGGCGGGCAGATACGCAGTATTTT
-	TRBV11-2	TRBJ2-5	-	CASSPLGGLYQETQYF	TGTGCCAGCAGTCCCCTCGGGGGGCTGTACCAAGAGACCCAGTACTTC
TRBD1	TRBV18	TRBJ2-7	few	CASSPGQSHEQYF	TGTGCCAGCTCACCGGGACAGTCCCACGAGCAGTACTTC
-	TRBV7-9	TRBJ2-7	few	CASSLPSRSASYEQYF	TGTGCCAGCAGCTTGCCTTCGCGTAGCGCGTCCTACGAGCAGTACTTC
-	TRBV29-1	TRBJ2-1	-	CSVAPSGLGEQFF	TGCAGCGTTGCGCCCTCAGGGCTAGGGGAGCAGTTCTTC
-	TRBV7-6	TRBJ2-7	-	CASSPRGRAYEQYF	TGTGCCAGCAGCCCCAGGGGTCGCGCCTACGAGCAGTACTTC
-	TRBV9	TRBJ2-3	-	CASSVVTGADTQYF	TGTGCCAGCAGCGTAGTAACGGGAGCAGATACGCAGTATTTT
-	TRBV9	TRBJ2-6	-	CASSVATHGANVLTF	TGTGCCAGCAGCGTAGCTACCCATGGGGCCAACGTCCTGACTTTC
TRBD2	TRBV30	TRBJ2-7	-	CTWRTSGIKEQYF	TGTACCTGGAGAACTAGCGGGATTAAGGAGCAGTACTTC
-	TRBV20-1	TRBJ1-2	-	CRLGGTYGYTF	TGCAGACTGGGGGGGACCTATGGCTACACCTTC